The text below deals with one T cell receptor beta chain. Its cognate antigen is unknown. CDR1 is MDHEN, CDR2 SYDVKM, per germline. The V gene end was trimmed by 2 bases and the J gene end by 4 bases; junction bases not matched to a gene: 5. CDR3 size: 15 residues. TCRdb reanalysed the 5' RACE reads using MiXCR and keeps one entry per CDR3 protein. In the table there are about 330,000 distinct CDR3 sequences, approximately 7% of which are singletons. The data originate from a study of T cells after yellow fever vaccination. Study-level results: The booster response re-showed most primary clones: 95% to 96% CD4, about 89% CD8. Abundant bulk-population clonotypes could contaminate the FACS-sorted repertoires.

The TCR was taken from a man aged 18 to 35 who received the YFV17D yellow fever vaccine. The chain couples TRBV28 to TRBJ2-3, with 8 bases matching TRBD1. Sequenced here: PBMCs, sampled more than 40 days after the first yellow fever vaccination. The CDR3 here is CASSLQGAGSDTQYF. In DNA form, the CDR3 reads TGTGCCAGCAGTTTACAGGGGGCTGGGTCAGATACGCAGTATTTT.